This is a list of T cell receptor beta chains from one sample in a study. Via MiXCR, TCRdb re-called the 5' RACE reads, giving one row per CDR3 protein. The sample lists nearly 55,000 distinct CDR3 sequences, approximately 25% seen once, with roughly 3% in the top ten. Sequencing input: tumor-infiltrating naive CD4+ T cells sorted from the breast tumor. The receptors derive from a female donor with breast cancer. The CDR3 runs from the conserved cysteine through the conserved F or W. D genes are given only for firm matches. Clone size is stated in some rows and not others, as once, few, many or a class when expanded.

v_gene,abundance,j_gene,d_gene,CDR3nt,CDR3aa
TRBV7-2,few,TRBJ2-3,.,TGTACCAGCAGCCCCTCCGCGACTAGAGGCGGAGATACGCAGTATTTT,CTSSPSATRGGDTQYF
TRBV10-3,many,TRBJ2-5,TRBD1,TGTGCCATCAGGAGGGACAGGGGGGAGACCCAGTACTTC,CAIRRDRGETQYF
TRBV5-1,.,TRBJ2-7,TRBD1,TGCGCCAGCAGCCACTGGGACAGGAACGAGGGAAGCGAGCAGTACTTC,CASSHWDRNEGSEQYF
TRBV4-1,.,TRBJ1-5,.,TGCGCCAGCAGCCAAGATTGGAGGGCCGACAATCAGCCCCAGCATTTT,CASSQDWRADNQPQHF
TRBV5-1,.,TRBJ2-3,.,TGCGCCAGCAGCTTGGCGGGGAACCCAGATACGCAGTATTTT,CASSLAGNPDTQYF
TRBV5-6,.,TRBJ2-2,TRBD2,TGTGCCTGCAGCTTGCCGGGGGGCACCGGGGAGCTGTTTTTT,CACSLPGGTGELFF
TRBV24-1,few,TRBJ2-7,TRBD2,TGTGCCACCTCAGCGGCGGGAGACGAGCAGTACTTC,CATSAAGDEQYF
TRBV6-1,.,TRBJ1-2,.,TGTGCCAGCAGTGAAGGGACTGGACTCTATGGCTACACCTTC,CASSEGTGLYGYTF
TRBV29-1,many,TRBJ2-7,TRBD1,TGCAGCGTTACCGGGGACAGGGTTTCCTACGAGCAGTACTTC,CSVTGDRVSYEQYF
TRBV6-5,.,TRBJ1-1,.,TGTGCCAGCAGTTACGCTCGTAGGGGGAAGACTGAAGCTTTCTTT,CASSYARRGKTEAFF
TRBV12-3/TRBV12-4,few,TRBJ1-1,.,TGTGCCAGCAGTTTAGCACCGGAGTTCACCATGAACACTGAAGCTTTCTTT,CASSLAPEFTMNTEAFF
TRBV5-1,.,TRBJ2-6,.,TGCGCCAGCAGCTTGGCCTGGGCTAGCTCTGGGGCCAACGTCCTGACTTTC,CASSLAWASSGANVLTF
TRBV21-1,many,TRBJ2-1,.,TGTGCCAGAGCCTACAATGAGCAGTTCTTC,CARAYNEQFF
TRBV12-5,.,TRBJ2-5,TRBD1,TGTGCTAGTGGTTTGGGACAGGGGGCGCAGACCCGGTACTTC,CASGLGQGAQTRYF
TRBV7-3,.,TRBJ2-5,.,TGTGCCAGCAGCCGGCGGCCGGGGGTCCAGGAGACCCAGTACTTC,CASSRRPGVQETQYF
TRBV6-5,.,TRBJ1-2,.,TGTGCCAGCAGTTACGGTGACAGATATGGCTACACCTTC,CASSYGDRYGYTF
TRBV6-2/TRBV6-3,.,TRBJ1-5,.,TGTGCCAGCAGTTACGCAGGGAGAGGGCAGCCCCAGCATTTT,CASSYAGRGQPQHF
TRBV7-6,.,TRBJ2-5,TRBD2,TGTGCTAGCAGCTTAGGAGCGGGAGTCGGGGAGACCCAGTACTTC,CASSLGAGVGETQYF
TRBV20-1,.,TRBJ2-3,.,TGCAGTGCTAGGAGGAGGGGGACTAGCACAGATACGCAGTATTTT,CSARRRGTSTDTQYF
TRBV6-1,few,TRBJ1-5,.,TGTGCCAGCAGCCCCGGGCACCGGACTAATCAGCCCCAGCATTTT,CASSPGHRTNQPQHF
TRBV12-3/TRBV12-4,.,TRBJ1-5,.,TGTGCCAGCAGTGGGGGTCGGTACTCCCATAGCAATCAGCCCCAGCATTTT,CASSGGRYSHSNQPQHF
TRBV4-1,.,TRBJ1-1,.,TGCGCCAGCAGCCGACTTACGGGGGACACTGAAGCTTTCTTC,CASSRLTGDTEAFF